This TCR beta chain is from a study of blood T cell repertoires in COVID-19. Whole-study context: The United States, Italy and Spain supplied acute and convalescent COVID-19 samples. From T cells, B-cell-depleted T cells, or PBMCs came the material, which was cDNA or gDNA.

This clone has a single count. The CDR3 is made up of 14 amino acids. Germline V gene data show CDR1 as SGHTA and CDR2 as FQGNSA. V was pared by 5 bases and J by 8 bases, with 9 bases of the junction left unmatched. Clones were read by immunoSEQ multiplex PCR, and TCRdb kept only the in-frame ones, dropping some. The profile covers 45,000 to 65,000 clones, with approximately 80% appearing a single time and roughly 45% taken by the ten largest. Sequenced material: peripheral blood. This clonotype was obtained from a man aged 65 to 79 with active or convalescent COVID-19. The rearrangement uses TRBV7-2 and TRBJ1-2, with 9 nucleotides matching TRBD1. In DNA form, the CDR3 reads TGTGCCAGCAGCCAAACAGGGGGCGTAGGGGGCTACACCTTC. Residues: CASSQTGGVGGYTF.